Each of the 19 T cell receptor beta chains below was sequenced from the same sample in a study of CD8 T cells in Susac syndrome. With random hexamers, 0.5 to 1 ug RNA was reverse transcribed. TCRdb reprocessed the immunoSEQ multiplex PCR reads with MiXCR, giving one entry per CDR3 protein. The repertoire holds about 400,000 distinct CDR3 sequences, with about 85% as singletons. The sequencing sample was made of CD8+ T cells from PBMCs. The receptors were sampled from a human donor with multiple sclerosis.

The CDR3 here is CASSFGTGGSEAFF. The DNA for the CDR3 is TGTGCCAGCAGTTTTGGGACAGGGGGCTCTGAAGCTTTCTTT. The genes are TRBV27 and TRBJ1-1; TRBD1 aligns across 12 bases. J was trimmed by 6 bases and V by 3 bases; bases with no gene match: 2. CDR1 and CDR2 from the germline V gene are MNHEY and SMNVEV (reference sequence). The CDR3 consists of 14 residues.

The rearrangement links TRBV27 to TRBJ2-2, with D uncertain. The length of the CDR3 is 14 residues. V dropped 2 bases and J dropped 7 bases, with 11 bases sitting between them. CDR1 MNHEY and CDR2 SMNVEV come from the germline V gene (reference sequence). CDR3 in DNA: TGTGCCAGCAGTTTAGGAATCTCCGGCGGGGAGCTGTTTTTT. Its protein product is CASSLGISGGELFF.

The chain links TRBV6-2 or TRBV6-3 to TRBJ1-5; D is unclear. Germline CDR1 MNHEY, CDR2 SVGEGT. The CDR3 is made up of 14 amino acids. Trimming left V 3 bases short and J 4 bases short, with 10 bases between. This CDR3 is CASSYSTENQPQHF. The DNA of the CDR3 is TGTGCCAGCAGTTATAGTACTGAGAATCAGCCCCAGCATTTT.

This chain links TRBV3-1 with TRBJ1-4; D is unclear. With 4 bases removed from V and 8 bases from J, the gap between germline ends came to 14 bases. There are 14 residues in the CDR3. Germline V gene data show CDR1 as LGHDT and CDR2 as YNNKEL (reference sequence). The DNA of the CDR3 is TGTGCCAGCAGCCCTGGTAGCCCTTGGGAAAAACTGTTTTTT. This encodes CASSPGSPWEKLFF.

Regarding this clonotype: The germline gene is not matched at one end of the junction; a read error may be the cause. The chain links TRBV7-9 to TRBJ2-7, with D possibly being TRBD1 (6 bases). The CDR3 extends over 16 amino acids. Germline CDR1 and CDR2: SEHNR and FQNEAQ (reference sequence). CDR3 residues: CASSFGQRMSSFEQYF. The CDR3 nucleotides read TGTGCCAGCAGCTTCGGACAGAGAATGAGCTCCTTCGAGCAGTACTTC.

Concerning this clonotype itself: Mismatch with germline at one junction end may stem from a read error. The chain joins TRBV5-4 to TRBJ2-5; TRBD2 matches 13 bases. This CDR3 region has 18 residues. The V gene's germline CDR1 is SGHNT and CDR2 YYREEE (reference sequence). The CDR3: CASSLGTSGSPYQETQYF. The CDR3 DNA is TGTGCCAGCAGCTTGGGGACTAGCGGGAGCCCCTACCAGGAGACCCAGTACTTC.

The chain uses TRBV29-1 and TRBJ2-3; the D is unclear. Deletions cut 4 bases from V and 0 bases from J, with 8 bases between. The CDR3 loop spans 13 amino acids. Per germline, CDR1 SQVTM and CDR2 ANQGSEA. The CDR3 DNA reads as TGCAGCGTTGCACGGATTAGCACAGATACGCAGTATTTT. Protein: CSVARISTDTQYF.

As DNA, the CDR3 is TGCAGCATTGGACCCGGGACTAGCGGGAGATACGAGCAGTACTTC. Translating gives CSIGPGTSGRYEQYF. The rearrangement uses TRBV29-1 and TRBJ2-7; 14 bases are shared with TRBD2. CDR3 size: 15 residues. From germline, CDR1 is SQVTM and CDR2 ANQGSEA. With 8 bases clipped from V and 4 bases from J, the junction kept 10 bases outside the gene matches.

This clonotype was observed once. The V gene is TRBV7-9, the J gene TRBJ1-1; 10 positions agree with TRBD1. Trimming cost V 2 bases and J 6 bases; bases outside gene matches: 9. This CDR3 contains 16 residues. Germline assignment: CDR1 SEHNR and CDR2 FQNEAQ (reference sequence). The CDR3 region is CASSLSGDRGTPEAFF. The CDR3 region has the DNA TGTGCCAGCAGCTTAAGTGGGGACAGGGGCACCCCTGAAGCTTTCTTT.

The J gene is TRBJ2-3, the V gene TRBV12-3 or TRBV12-4; 11 bases match TRBD2. The V segment lost 3 bases and the J segment 5 bases; nucleotides outside the gene matches: 7. The CDR3 loop spans 16 amino acids. The CDR3 here is CASSFIAGGPGDTQYF. CDR3 DNA: TGTGCCAGCAGTTTCATAGCGGGAGGGCCAGGAGATACGCAGTATTTT.

CDR3 nucleotides: TGTGCCAGCAGCTGCAAAACAGGGGGCGGTCTCGGCCACGAGCAGTACTTC. Residues: CASSCKTGGGLGHEQYF. The chain is built from TRBV11-3 and TRBJ2-7, with 9 positions matching TRBD1. V dropped 4 bases and J dropped 5; count of bases not matched to a gene: 15. The CDR3 sequence is 17 residues long. Germline loops: CDR1 SGHNT, CDR2 YENEEA.

The chain combines TRBV7-9 with TRBJ2-7, with 7 bases fitting TRBD1. Germline CDR1 reads SEHNR; CDR2 reads FQNEAQ (reference sequence). The length of the CDR3 is 16 residues. Trimming cost V 5 bases and J 2 bases; bases outside gene matches: 12. This CDR3 is CASSPPIGQEPYEQYF. Here the CDR3 DNA reads TGTGCCAGCAGCCCGCCGATAGGACAGGAACCCTACGAGCAGTACTTC.

CDR3 DNA sequence: TGCGCCAGCAGCCAATCGAAGGGGGGCAATGAGCAGTTCTTC. Translated: CASSQSKGGNEQFF. The chain recombines TRBV4-1 with TRBJ2-1; D may be TRBD1 or TRBD2 (6 bases each). The CDR3 spans 14 residues. In germline, CDR1 is MGHRA, CDR2 YSYEKL. Trimming took 2 bases from V and 6 from J, leaving 11 bases between them.

This chain joins TRBV5-1 and TRBJ2-1; a weak D match, TRBD2 (6 bases). CDR3 length equals 15 residues. The germline V and J ends were trimmed by 4 bases and 8 bases, with 19 bases remaining between them. Germline lookup yields CDR1 SGHRS and CDR2 YFSETQ. CDR3 in amino acids: CASSHYWRDGDEQFF. In DNA, the CDR3 is TGCGCCAGCAGCCATTACTGGCGGGACGGGGATGAGCAGTTCTTC. The variable domain in full, completed from reference TRBV5-1 and TRBJ2-1, reads KAGVTQTPRYLIKTRGQQVTLSCSPISGHRSVSWYQQTPGQGLQFLFEYFSETQRNKGNFPGRFSGRQFSNSRSEMNVSTLELGDSALYLCASSHYWRDGDEQFFGPGTRLTVL.

This rearrangement joins TRBV11-2 to TRBJ1-2; no reliable D call. This CDR3 spans 12 amino acids. Trimming shortened V by 5 bases and J by 4 bases, and 8 bases separated the two germline ends. Germline V gene lookup returns CDR1 SGHAT and CDR2 FQNNGV. The CDR3 here is CASSPAPYGYTF. The CDR3 region has the DNA TGTGCCAGCAGCCCAGCCCCCTATGGCTACACCTTC.

This clonotype came up a few times. This sequence joins TRBV28 and TRBJ2-7, with D possibly being TRBD1 (5 bases). The germline V and J ends were trimmed by 2 bases and 1 base, with 12 bases remaining between them. CDR3 length: 15 amino acids. Germline V gene data show CDR1 as MDHEN and CDR2 as SYDVKM. The CDR3 nucleotides are TGTGCCAGCAGTTTAGGCCAGGGCTATTCCTACGAGCAGTACTTC. It translates to CASSLGQGYSYEQYF. Using reference TRBV28 and TRBJ2-7 for the parts outside the CDR3, the full variable domain is DVKVTQSSRYLVKRTGEKVFLECVQDMDHENMFWYRQDPGLGLRLIYFSYDVKMKEKGDIPEGYSVSREKKERFSLILESASTNQTSMYLCASSLGQGYSYEQYFGPGTRLTVT.

The V and J genes are TRBV11-3 and TRBJ2-1, with D tentatively TRBD1 or TRBD2 (5 bases each). Germline values: CDR1 SGHNT, CDR2 YENEEA. The V end was cut by 4 bases, the J end by 8 bases, with 15 bases between. CDR3 length equals 14 residues. CDR3 loop: CASSSRDQLDEQFF. The CDR3 nucleotides are TGTGCCAGCAGCTCACGGGACCAGTTAGATGAGCAGTTCTTC.

This chain connects TRBV28 to TRBJ2-3; D possibly corresponds to TRBD1 (6 bases). Per the germline V gene, CDR1 is MDHEN and CDR2 is SYDVKM. The CDR3 covers 15 residues. V was cut by 6 bases and J by 4 bases, with 17 bases left in between. CDR3: CASSGTGSPADTQYF. CDR3 nucleotides: TGTGCCAGCAGCGGAACAGGGTCCCCTGCAGATACGCAGTATTTT. The full variable domain, rest sourced from reference TRBV28 and TRBJ2-3, is DVKVTQSSRYLVKRTGEKVFLECVQDMDHENMFWYRQDPGLGLRLIYFSYDVKMKEKGDIPEGYSVSREKKERFSLILESASTNQTSMYLCASSGTGSPADTQYFGPGTRLTVL.

V usage is TRBV5-1 and J usage is TRBJ2-3; 7 bases agree with TRBD2. With V trimmed by 2 bases and J by 4 bases, 7 bases remained unmatched. The germline CDR1 and CDR2 sequences are SGHRS and YFSETQ. This CDR3 spans 15 amino acids. CDR3 protein: CASSFLADESDTQYF. The CDR3 DNA reads as TGCGCCAGCAGCTTCCTAGCGGACGAGTCAGATACGCAGTATTTT.